This T cell receptor beta chain was documented in a study of CD8 T cells in ankylosing spondylitis. Study results and limitations: Clones linked with disease were CD8+ and fairly uncommon in the peripheral blood. Reportedly, significant enrichment of disease-linked clones occurred in matched ankylosing spondylitis synovial fluid. Blood from ankylosing spondylitis patients appeared to carry a characteristic roughly 8-variant TCR beta motif. Earlier work had already found some motif variants in reactive arthritis synovial fluid and blood.

This clonotype came up a few times. The antigen is not known. V dropped 3 bases and J dropped 1 base, with 17 bases sitting between them. This CDR3 is built from 16 residues. CDR1 and CDR2 from the germline V gene are SQVTM and ANQGSEA. Making the TCR beta libraries involved quantitative 5'-RACE with molecular barcodes. TCRdb called the 5' RACE reads again in MiXCR, with one record for every CDR3 protein. The repertoire holds 470,000 or so distinct CDR3 sequences, with 26% as singletons. Sequenced sample: blood, either unsorted or a sorted T cell fraction (not recorded which). This chain uses TRBV29-1 with TRBJ2-3; D might be TRBD2 (6 bases). The receptor was derived from a male donor with ankylosing spondylitis. CDR3 sequence: CSVEPPVGGGTDTQYF. The CDR3 region has the DNA TGCAGCGTTGAGCCCCCAGTGGGGGGTGGCACAGATACGCAGTATTTT.